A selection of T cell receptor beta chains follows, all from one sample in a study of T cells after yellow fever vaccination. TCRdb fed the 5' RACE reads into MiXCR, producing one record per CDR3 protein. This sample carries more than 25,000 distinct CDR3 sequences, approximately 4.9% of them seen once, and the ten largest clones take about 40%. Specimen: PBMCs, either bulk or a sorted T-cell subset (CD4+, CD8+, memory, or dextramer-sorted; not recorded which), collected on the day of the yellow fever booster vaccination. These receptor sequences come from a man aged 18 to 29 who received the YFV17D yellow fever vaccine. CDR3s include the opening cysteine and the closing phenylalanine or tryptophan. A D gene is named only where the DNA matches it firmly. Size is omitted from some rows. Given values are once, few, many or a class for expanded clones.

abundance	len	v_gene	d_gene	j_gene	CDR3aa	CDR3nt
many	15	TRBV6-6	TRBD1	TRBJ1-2	CASRANDRDSYGYTF	TGTGCCAGCAGGGCTAACGACAGGGATTCCTATGGCTACACCTTC
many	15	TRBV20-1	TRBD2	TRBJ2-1	CSAGTSGGAGNEQFF	TGCAGTGCTGGGACTAGCGGGGGGGCCGGCAATGAGCAGTTCTTC
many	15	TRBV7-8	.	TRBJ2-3	CASSSTRRSTDTQYF	TGTGCCAGCAGCTCGACTAGGAGAAGCACAGATACGCAGTATTTT
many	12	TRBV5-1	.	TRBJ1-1	CASSDPGKAAFF	TGCGCCAGCAGCGATCCAGGGAAGGCAGCTTTCTTT
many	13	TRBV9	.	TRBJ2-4	CASGGVAKNIQYF	TGTGCCAGTGGGGGAGTAGCCAAAAACATTCAGTACTTC
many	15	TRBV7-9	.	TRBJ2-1	CASSLPLVREGFQFF	TGTGCCAGCAGCTTACCCTTGGTACGAGAGGGTTTTCAGTTCTTC
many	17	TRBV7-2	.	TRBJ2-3	CASSLAPGHWMSDTQYF	TGTGCCAGCAGCTTGGCCCCGGGACATTGGATGTCCGATACGCAGTATTTT
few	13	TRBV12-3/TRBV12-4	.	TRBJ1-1	CASRRTLNTEAFF	TGTGCCAGCAGGCGAACATTGAACACTGAAGCTTTCTTT
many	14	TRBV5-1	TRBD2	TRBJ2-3	CASSTGLDGDTQYF	TGCGCCAGCAGCACCGGACTAGACGGAGATACGCAGTATTTT
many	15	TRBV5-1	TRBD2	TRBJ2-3	CASSFGTSVTDTQYF	TGCGCCAGCAGCTTTGGGACTAGTGTTACAGATACGCAGTATTTT
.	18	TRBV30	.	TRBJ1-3	CAWSEPGAGKTRGNTIYF	TGTGCCTGGAGTGAGCCTGGGGCAGGGAAAACGCGGGGAAACACCATATATTTT
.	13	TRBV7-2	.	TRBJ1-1	CASSLYSNTEAFF	TGTGCCAGCAGCTTGTACAGTAACACTGAAGCTTTCTTT
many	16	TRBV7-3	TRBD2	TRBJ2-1	CASSLMAGGSYNEQFF	TGTGCCAGCAGCTTAATGGCGGGGGGCTCCTACAATGAGCAGTTCTTC